This entry is about one TCR beta chain. The antigen is not known. The CDR3 loop spans 15 amino acids. J lost 7 bases, V lost 1 base, and 3 bases had no gene match. Germline loops: CDR1 SGHTA, CDR2 FQGTGA. The source of the sample is a study of PD-L1 blockade in urothelial cancer. At the level of the study: Patients' atezolizumab regimen, 1,200 mg intravenously every 3 weeks, began around 2014. Patients previously received 0 to 3 chemotherapy regimens. The analyses of blood took place 3 weeks (second dose) and 6 weeks after treatment start.

Study-wide results and limits: Survival was better when pretreatment blood TCR clonality fell below the median.

Clones were read by immunoSEQ multiplex PCR, and TCRdb kept only the in-frame ones, dropping some. The sample yields tens of thousands of clones, almost 85% seen once. The sequencing here drew on PBMCs, taken around atezolizumab (anti-PD-L1) treatment. The chain employs TRBV7-3 and TRBJ2-1, with 11 bases fitting TRBD2. This sequence was found in a man in his 70s with urothelial cancer. This chain's CDR3 is CASSLIAGGLNEQFF. In DNA, the CDR3 is TGTGCCAGCAGCTTAATAGCGGGAGGGCTGAATGAGCAGTTCTTC.